A single TCR beta chain is shown here with its context. Its antigen remains unknown. Primers for the PCR totalled 60 Vbeta and 13 Jbeta. Sequencing used immunoSEQ multiplex PCR; TCRdb keeps in-frame clones, though not all of them. The table has approximately 120,000 clones, around four fifths seen once; the top ten hold 6.5% to 8.5%. The data are from a study of cytomegalovirus exposure and HLA in healthy donors. Study-level background: Genetic ancestry analysis placed around 76% of the approximately 400 donors that were genotyped in the Caucasian-associated cluster.

Study-wide results and caveats: In a later analysis, HLA-C alleles had the fewest associated TCRs, DRB1 alleles the most. Association of a missense DCLRE1C variant with TCR beta V- and J-gene trimming was reported in a later analysis. A prior analysis recorded that most TCR beta V segments were productive about 87% or about 30% of the time.

Sequenced: PBMCs. The TCR comes from a woman aged 45-65 years in good health and CMV-seropositive.

The CDR3 DNA reads as TGCGCCAGCAGGAGGACTAGCGGTCCCTACGAGCAGTACTTC. Its protein product is CASRRTSGPYEQYF. This rearrangement joins TRBV10-2 to TRBJ2-7; 10 nucleotides line up with TRBD2. The ends lost 6 bases at V and 2 bases at J; junction bases unmatched: 4. The CDR3 loop spans 14 amino acids. Germline V CDR1 and CDR2: WSHSY, SAAADI.